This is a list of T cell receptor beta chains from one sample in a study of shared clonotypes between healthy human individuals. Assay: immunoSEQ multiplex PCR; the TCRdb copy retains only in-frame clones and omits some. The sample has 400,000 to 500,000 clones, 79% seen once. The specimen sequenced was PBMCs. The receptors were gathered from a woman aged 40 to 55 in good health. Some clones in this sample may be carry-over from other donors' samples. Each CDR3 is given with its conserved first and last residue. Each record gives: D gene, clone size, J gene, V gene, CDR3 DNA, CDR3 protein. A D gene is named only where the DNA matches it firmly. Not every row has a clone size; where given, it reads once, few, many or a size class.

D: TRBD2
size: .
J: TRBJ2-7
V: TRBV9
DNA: TGTGCCAGCAGCGTAGGGCTAGCGGGGGAGCAGTACTTC
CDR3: CASSVGLAGEQYF

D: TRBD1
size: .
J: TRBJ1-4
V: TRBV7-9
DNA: TGTGCCAGCAGAAGGGACAGGGGGAATGAAAAACTGTTTTTT
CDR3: CASRRDRGNEKLFF

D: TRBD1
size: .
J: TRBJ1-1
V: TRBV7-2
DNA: TGTGCCAGCAGTCGTAGGGCCCAGACAGGGGAAGCTTTCTTT
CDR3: CASSRRAQTGEAFF

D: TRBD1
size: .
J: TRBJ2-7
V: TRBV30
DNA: TGTGCCTCCTCCGGGACAGGGGTTTACGAGCAGTACTTC
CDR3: CASSGTGVYEQYF

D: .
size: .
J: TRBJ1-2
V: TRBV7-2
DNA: TGTGCCAGCAGCTTAGGGCCCTATGGCTACACCTTC
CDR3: CASSLGPYGYTF

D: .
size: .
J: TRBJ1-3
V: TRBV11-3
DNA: TGTGCCAGCAGCTTAGTGGGGGATTGCTCTGGAAACACCATATATTTT
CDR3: CASSLVGDCSGNTIYF

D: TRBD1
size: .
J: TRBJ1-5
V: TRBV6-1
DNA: TGTGCCAGCAGTGGGACAGGGCTGAGCAATCAGCCCCAGCATTTT
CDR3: CASSGTGLSNQPQHF

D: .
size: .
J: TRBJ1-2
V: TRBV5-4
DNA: TGTGCCAGCAGCCAAGTACAGGACAACTATGGCTACACCTTC
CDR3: CASSQVQDNYGYTF

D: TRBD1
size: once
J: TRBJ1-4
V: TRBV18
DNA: TGTGCCAGCTCACCACCAAGGGACAGTAAAAAACTGTTTTTT
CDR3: CASSPPRDSKKLFF

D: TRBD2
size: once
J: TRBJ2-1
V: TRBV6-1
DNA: TGTGCCAGCACTAGCGGGGCCAGGGATGAGCAGTTCTTC
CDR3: CASTSGARDEQFF

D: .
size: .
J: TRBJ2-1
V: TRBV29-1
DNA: TGCAGCGTCACCCTGTCAGGGGGGTCCTACAATGAGCAGTTCTTC
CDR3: CSVTLSGGSYNEQFF

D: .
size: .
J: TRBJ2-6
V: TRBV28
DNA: TGTGCCAGCAGTTCCCCGTCGGCCAACGTCCTGACTTTC
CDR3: CASSSPSANVLTF

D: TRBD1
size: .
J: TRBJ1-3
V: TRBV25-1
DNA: TGTGCCAGCAGTCCCCAGGGGGCGTCTGGAAACACCATATATTTT
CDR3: CASSPQGASGNTIYF

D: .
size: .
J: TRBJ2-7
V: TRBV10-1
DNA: TGCGCCAGCAGTGAGTCCCACTACGAGCAGTACTTC
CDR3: CASSESHYEQYF

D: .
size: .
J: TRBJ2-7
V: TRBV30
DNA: TGTGCCTGGACGGGAAAGGGCGGCACGAGTCGCTCCTACGAGCAGTACTTC
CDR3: CAWTGKGGTSRSYEQYF

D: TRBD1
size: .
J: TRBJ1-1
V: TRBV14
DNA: TGTGCCAGCAGCCAGGCGAGACAGGGAAAAGCTTTCTTT
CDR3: CASSQARQGKAFF

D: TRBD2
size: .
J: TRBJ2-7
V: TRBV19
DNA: TGTGCCAGTACCCCATCACGGACGGGGGGGCGGTACGAGCAGTACTTC
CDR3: CASTPSRTGGRYEQYF

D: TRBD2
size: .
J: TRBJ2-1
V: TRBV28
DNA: TGTGCCAGCAGCCCTCTAGCGGGATCTGCCTACAATGAGCAGTTCTTC
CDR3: CASSPLAGSAYNEQFF

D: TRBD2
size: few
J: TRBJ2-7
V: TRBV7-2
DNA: TGTGCCAGCAGCTTAGGGGGACTAGCGGGGATCTACGAGCAGTACTTC
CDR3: CASSLGGLAGIYEQYF

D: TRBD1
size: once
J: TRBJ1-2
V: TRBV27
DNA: TGTGCCAGCAGTCGACAGGGGGCTAACTATGGCTACACCTTC
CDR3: CASSRQGANYGYTF

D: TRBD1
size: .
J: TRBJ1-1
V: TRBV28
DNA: TGTGCCAGCAGAGCTACAGGGGGCATTACTGAAGCTTTCTTT
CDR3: CASRATGGITEAFF

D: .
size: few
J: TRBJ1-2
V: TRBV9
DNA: TGTGCCAGCAGTCCGGGGGTAGTTGGCTATGGCTACACCTTC
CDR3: CASSPGVVGYGYTF

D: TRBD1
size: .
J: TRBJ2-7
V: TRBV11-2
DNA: TGTGCCAGCAGCTCCCACCTCACGGACAGGGCGTACGAGCAGTACTTC
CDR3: CASSSHLTDRAYEQYF

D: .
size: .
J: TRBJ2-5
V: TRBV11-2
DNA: TGTGCCAGCAGCTCCCCCCCGGGGCGGCCTCGGAGGAGGGAGACCCAGTACTTC
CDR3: CASSSPPGRPRRRETQYF

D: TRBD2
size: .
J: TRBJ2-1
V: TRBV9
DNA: TGTGCCAGCAGCGTAGCCCCTACTAGCGGGAGGGCCGGAGAGCAGTTCTTC
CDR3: CASSVAPTSGRAGEQFF

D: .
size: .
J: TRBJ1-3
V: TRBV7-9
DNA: TGTGCCAGCAGCGGGCGGACGGGGAGCTCTGGAAACACCATATATTTT
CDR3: CASSGRTGSSGNTIYF

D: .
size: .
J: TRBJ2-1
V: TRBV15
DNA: TGTGCCACCAGCAGAGATGCGGCAGGGGACGTCCACAATGAGCAGTTCTTC
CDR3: CATSRDAAGDVHNEQFF

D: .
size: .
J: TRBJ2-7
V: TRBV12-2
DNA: TGTGCAAGTCGCCTTACCGCAACACTAGGCTACGAGCAGTACTTC
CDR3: CASRLTATLGYEQYF

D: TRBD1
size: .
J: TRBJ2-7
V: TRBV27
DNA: TGTGCCAGCAGTTTGGACAGGGGGTTGGGCGAGCAGTACTTC
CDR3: CASSLDRGLGEQYF

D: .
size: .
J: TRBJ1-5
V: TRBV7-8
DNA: TGTGCCAGCAGCGCCGGACCGACAGGCAGCAATCAGCCCCAGCATTTT
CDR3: CASSAGPTGSNQPQHF

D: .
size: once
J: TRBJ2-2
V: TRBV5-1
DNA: TGCGCCAGCAGCTTGGAGTGGCGGGGATCCACCGGGGAGCTGTTTTTT
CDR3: CASSLEWRGSTGELFF

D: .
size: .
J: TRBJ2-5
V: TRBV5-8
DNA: TGTGCCAGCAACTTGGGCCCTATGTTGGGGGGACACTTTGAGACCCAGTACTTC
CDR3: CASNLGPMLGGHFETQYF

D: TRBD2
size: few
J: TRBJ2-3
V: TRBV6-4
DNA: TGTGCCAGCAGTGACTCGACTAGCGGGAGTGGGGCAGATACGCAGTATTTT
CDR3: CASSDSTSGSGADTQYF

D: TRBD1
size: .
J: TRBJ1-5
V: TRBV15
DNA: TGTGCCACTCAACCCGGGACAGGTTACCCCCAGCATTTT
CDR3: CATQPGTGYPQHF

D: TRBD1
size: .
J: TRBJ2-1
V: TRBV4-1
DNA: TGCGCCAGCAGCCAACCGGGACAGGGGCTCAATGAGCAGTTCTTC
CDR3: CASSQPGQGLNEQFF

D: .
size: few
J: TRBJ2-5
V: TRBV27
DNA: TGTGCCAGCAGTGACCGCCGGTTCCGGGAGACCCAGTACTTC
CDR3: CASSDRRFRETQYF

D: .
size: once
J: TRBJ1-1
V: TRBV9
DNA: TGTGCCAGCAGCGCCCGCATGGGAGGCACTGAAGCTTTCTTT
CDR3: CASSARMGGTEAFF

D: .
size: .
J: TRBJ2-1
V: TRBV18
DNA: TGTGCCAGCTCACCACCGGGCGGGGTGAGAGTCGGTGAGCAGTTCTTC
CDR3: CASSPPGGVRVGEQFF

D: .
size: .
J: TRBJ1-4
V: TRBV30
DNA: TGTGCCTGTACGGGGACTAGAGGGGAAAAACTGTTTTTT
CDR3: CACTGTRGEKLFF

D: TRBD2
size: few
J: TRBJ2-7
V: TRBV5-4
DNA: TGTGCCAGCAGCCGGGGACTAGCGGGAGGGGTCGAGCAGTACTTC
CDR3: CASSRGLAGGVEQYF

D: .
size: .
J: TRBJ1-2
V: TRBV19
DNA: TGTGCCAGTAGTACCGGGATCAGGGCTGGCGGCTACACCTTC
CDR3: CASSTGIRAGGYTF

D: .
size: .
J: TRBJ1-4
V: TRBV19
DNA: TGTGCCAGTAAGGCAGGACAGAAGAATGAAAAACTGTTTTTT
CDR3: CASKAGQKNEKLFF

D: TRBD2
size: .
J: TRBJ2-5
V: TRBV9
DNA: TGTGCCAGCAGCGTAGGGGCAACTCTAGCGGGAGGCCAAGAGACCCAGTACTTC
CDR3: CASSVGATLAGGQETQYF

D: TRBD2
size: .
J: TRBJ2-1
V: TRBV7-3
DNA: TGTGCCAGCAGCTTAATGGCTAGCGGTCCCAATGAGCAGTTCTTC
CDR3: CASSLMASGPNEQFF

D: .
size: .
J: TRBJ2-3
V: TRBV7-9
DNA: TGTGCCAGCAGCTTAGATGGTACGCAGTATTTT
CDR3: CASSLDGTQYF

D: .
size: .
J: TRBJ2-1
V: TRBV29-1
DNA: TGCAGCGTTGAGTGGCGTGGAGGCGGTGAGCAGTTCTTC
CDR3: CSVEWRGGGEQFF

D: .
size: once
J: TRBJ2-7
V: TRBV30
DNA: TGTGCCTGGAGTCTATATGTGACTGGCGGTTACTACGAGCAGTACTTC
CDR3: CAWSLYVTGGYYEQYF

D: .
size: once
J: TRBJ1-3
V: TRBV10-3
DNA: TGTGCCATCAGATCAGGTACCTCTGGAAACACCATATATTTT
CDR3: CAIRSGTSGNTIYF

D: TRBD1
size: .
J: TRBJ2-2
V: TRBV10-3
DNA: TGTGCCATCACCGGGACAGGGGGATTGACCGGGGAGCTGTTTTTT
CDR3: CAITGTGGLTGELFF

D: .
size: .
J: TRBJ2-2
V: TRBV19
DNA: TGTGCCAGTAGTATGAGCGCCGCGAACACCGGGGAGCTGTTTTTT
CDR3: CASSMSAANTGELFF

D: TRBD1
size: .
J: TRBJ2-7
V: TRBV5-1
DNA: TGCGCCAGCAGCTTGTCGGGGACAGGGTCGGGGGAGCAGTACTTC
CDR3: CASSLSGTGSGEQYF

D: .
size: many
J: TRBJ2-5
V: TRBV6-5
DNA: TGTGCCAGCAGTTTCGGCAGGGCCCAAGAGACCCAGTACTTC
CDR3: CASSFGRAQETQYF

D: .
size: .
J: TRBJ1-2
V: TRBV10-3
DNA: TGTGCCATCAGTGAGTCGACCGAAGTAAGTGGCTACACCTTC
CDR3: CAISESTEVSGYTF

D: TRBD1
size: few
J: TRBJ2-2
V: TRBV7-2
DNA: TGTGCCAGCAGCTACCGGACAGGAACCGGGGAGCTGTTTTTT
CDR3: CASSYRTGTGELFF

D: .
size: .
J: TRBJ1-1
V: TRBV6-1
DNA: TGTGCCAGCAGGGGGGAGGTGGAAGCTTTCTTT
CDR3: CASRGEVEAFF